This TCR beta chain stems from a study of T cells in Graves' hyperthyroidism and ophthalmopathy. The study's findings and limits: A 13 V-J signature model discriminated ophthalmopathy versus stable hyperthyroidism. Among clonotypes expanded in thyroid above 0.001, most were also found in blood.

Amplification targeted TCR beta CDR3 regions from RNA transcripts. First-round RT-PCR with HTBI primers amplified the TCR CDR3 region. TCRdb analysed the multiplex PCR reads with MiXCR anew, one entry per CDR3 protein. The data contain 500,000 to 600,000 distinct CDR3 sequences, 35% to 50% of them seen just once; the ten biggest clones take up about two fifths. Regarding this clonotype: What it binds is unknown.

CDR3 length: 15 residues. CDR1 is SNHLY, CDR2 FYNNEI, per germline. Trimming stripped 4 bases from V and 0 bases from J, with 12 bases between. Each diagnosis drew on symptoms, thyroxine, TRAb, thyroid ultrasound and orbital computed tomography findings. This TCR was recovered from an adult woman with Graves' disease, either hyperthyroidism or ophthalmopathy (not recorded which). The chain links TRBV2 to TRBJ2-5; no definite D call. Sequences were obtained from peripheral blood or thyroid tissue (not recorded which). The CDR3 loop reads CASSGGWGYQETQYF. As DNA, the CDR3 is TGTGCCAGCAGTGGAGGTTGGGGATACCAAGAGACCCAGTACTTC.